Below are 25 T cell receptor beta chains sequenced from a single sample in a study of neoadjuvant anti-PD-1 for oral cavity cancer. Generated by immunoSEQ multiplex PCR, the TCRdb table keeps only in-frame clones and is missing some. This repertoire shows 30,000 to 35,000 clones, approximately 87% found once; its top ten account for 3.5%. Sequences were derived from PBMCs, sampled before nivolumab (anti-PD-1) treatment. These receptors were taken from a person between 40 and 85 years old with oral cavity squamous cell carcinoma.

The gene calls are TRBV6-5 and TRBJ2-6; D is possibly TRBD2 (6 bases). Germline CDR1 and CDR2: MNHEY and SVGAGI. The CDR3 has 15 residues. V was shortened by 8 bases and J by 0 bases, with 11 bases between the two germline ends. In DNA, the CDR3 is TGTGCCAGCCGGGACTCCAGCTCTGGGGCCAACGTCCTGACTTTC. Translated, it gives CASRDSSSGANVLTF.

The rearrangement links TRBV7-9 to TRBJ2-5; 9 bases agree with TRBD2. The germline gives CDR1 SEHNR, CDR2 FQNEAQ (reference sequence). The CDR3 runs to 14 residues. The J segment lost 5 bases and the V segment lost 4 bases, leaving 5 bases of the junction unmatched. The CDR3 region is CASSWLAGLETQYF. CDR3 coding DNA: TGTGCCAGCAGCTGGCTAGCGGGGTTGGAGACCCAGTACTTC.

This CDR3 reads CASSPSRGQPQHF. CDR3 sequence (DNA): TGCGCCAGCAGCCCTTCGAGGGGTCAGCCCCAGCATTTT. The gene calls are TRBV4-3 and TRBJ1-5, with D tentatively TRBD1 (5 bases). CDR1 LGHNA and CDR2 YSLEER come from the germline V gene. The CDR3 has 13 residues. V was cut by 4 bases and J by 6 bases, with 10 bases left in between.

The V and J genes are TRBV7-2 and TRBJ1-4; TRBD1 is a possible D gene (5 bases). V dropped 3 bases and J dropped 2 bases, with 13 bases sitting between them. The CDR3 sequence is 16 residues long. Germline assignment: CDR1 SGHTA and CDR2 FQGNSA. The CDR3 spells CASSLVAGGTNEKLFF. The CDR3 nucleotides are TGTGCCAGCAGCTTGGTTGCCGGGGGGACTAATGAAAAACTGTTTTTT.

The chain uses TRBV14 and TRBJ1-5; 9 bases are a match to TRBD1. The germline V gene encodes CDR1 SGHDN and CDR2 FVKESK. The CDR3 covers 18 residues. J gave up 0 bases and V 2 bases, and 8 bases lay outside the gene matches. The CDR3 sequence is CASSQSVPGQGSNQPQHF. CDR3 nucleotide sequence: TGTGCCAGCAGCCAATCCGTTCCGGGACAGGGTAGCAATCAGCCCCAGCATTTT. Looking up the rest from reference TRBV14 and TRBJ1-5 gives the full variable domain: EAGVTQFPSHSVIEKGQTVTLRCDPISGHDNLYWYRRVMGKEIKFLLHFVKESKQDESGMPNNRFLAERTGGTYSTLKVQPAELEDSGVYFCASSQSVPGQGSNQPQHFGDGTRLSIL.

The rearrangement joins TRBV9 to TRBJ1-3, with D hard to call. The germline V gene encodes CDR1 SGDLS and CDR2 YYNGEE. CDR3 length: 13 residues. Between the trimmed V and J ends, which lost 1 base and 8 bases, there was a span of 10 bases. The CDR3 sequence: CASSVNTQHTIYF. CDR3 DNA: TGTGCCAGCAGCGTAAACACGCAACACACCATATATTTT.

V and J are TRBV15 and TRBJ1-4, with TRBD1 as a possible D gene (5 bases). This CDR3 contains 15 residues. V lost 3 bases to trimming and J lost 8 bases, with 16 bases between them. Germline loops: CDR1 LNHNV, CDR2 YYDKDF (reference sequence). CDR3 amino acids: CATSRVGGSEEKLFF. As DNA, the CDR3 is TGTGCCACCAGCAGGGTGGGGGGAAGTGAGGAAAAACTGTTTTTT.

J is TRBJ1-2 and V is TRBV19; 9 nucleotides align to TRBD1. The CDR3 has 13 amino acids. Unmatched junction bases numbered 7, after V lost 6 bases and J lost 8 bases. CDR1 is LNHDA, CDR2 SQIVND, per germline (reference sequence). The CDR3 spells CASSTGQGRGYTF. The CDR3 DNA sequence: TGTGCCAGTAGCACGGGACAGGGAAGGGGCTACACCTTC.

The V and J genes are TRBV4-3 and TRBJ2-7, with D possibly matching TRBD1 (6 bases). Deletions cut 4 bases from V and 0 bases from J, with 10 bases between. There are 14 residues in the CDR3. Looked up from germline, CDR1 is LGHNA and CDR2 is YSLEER. The CDR3 DNA reads TGCGCCAGCAGCCCCAGGACAGACTCCTACGAGCAGTACTTC. It specifies CASSPRTDSYEQYF.

The V and J genes are TRBV21-1 and TRBJ1-1; TRBD1 is the table's D call, not checked against the DNA. TRBV21-1 is a recognized pseudogene. The CDR3 has 14 residues. CDR3 DNA sequence: TGTGCCGGCTATGGGCTTCCGCTGAACACTGAAGCTTTCTTT. It specifies CAGYGLPLNTEAFF.

The chain uses TRBV5-1 and TRBJ2-6, with D perhaps TRBD1 (6 bases). CDR1 is SGHRS and CDR2 is YFSETQ in the germline V gene. This CDR3 contains 16 residues. Trimming removed 3 bases from V and 0 bases from J, with 10 bases in between. CDR3 nucleotides: TGCGCCAGCAGCTCCGGACAGCCCTCTGGGGCCAACGTCCTGACTTTC. Protein product: CASSSGQPSGANVLTF.

The chain uses TRBV25-1 and TRBJ2-5; D might be TRBD1 (6 bases). V was trimmed by 5 bases and J by 1 base, leaving 14 bases between them. Germline CDR1 MGHDK, CDR2 SYGVNS. The CDR3 covers 15 residues. The CDR3 DNA reads TGTGCCAGCAGTAACGGACAGACGAGCCAAGAGACCCAGTACTTC. Its protein is CASSNGQTSQETQYF.

The chain is built from TRBV5-6 and TRBJ2-7; 11 nucleotides align to TRBD2. Germline values: CDR1 SGHDT, CDR2 YYEEEE. The length of the CDR3 is 19 residues. The J segment lost 5 bases and the V segment lost 3 bases, leaving 19 bases of the junction unmatched. The CDR3 nucleotides are TGTGCCAGCAGCTCCCCCCGGCTAGCGGGGGGCCAGGGTGTCGACGAGCAGTACTTC. This translates into CASSSPRLAGGQGVDEQYF.

This clone was recorded a few times. V is TRBV6-6 and J is TRBJ2-7; 7 bases agree with TRBD1. Germline V lookup: CDR1 MNHNY, CDR2 SVGAGI (reference sequence). Unmatched junction bases numbered 4, after V lost 5 bases and J lost 3 bases. The CDR3 loop spans 13 amino acids. The CDR3: CASSPWDSYEQYF. The CDR3 bases are TGTGCCAGCAGTCCCTGGGACAGCTACGAGCAGTACTTC.

This chain connects TRBV7-9 to TRBJ1-2; possibly TRBD1 for D (6 bases). CDR1 and CDR2 from the germline V gene are SEHNR and FQNEAQ (reference sequence). The CDR3 has 16 residues. The V end was cut by 5 bases, the J end by 7 bases, with 23 bases between. CDR3 region: CASSTEVTGQGSGYTF. CDR3 in DNA: TGTGCCAGCAGCACGGAAGTAACAGGGCAAGGGAGTGGCTACACCTTC.

The V and J genes are TRBV10-1 and TRBJ2-1; 9 bases match TRBD1. CDR3 length: 14 amino acids. CDR1 and CDR2 from the germline V gene are WNHNN and SYGVQD (reference sequence). The J segment lost 7 bases and the V segment lost 4 bases, leaving 5 bases of the junction unmatched. The CDR3 sequence is CASSADRGRNEQFF. The CDR3 bases are TGCGCCAGCAGTGCGGACAGGGGAAGGAATGAGCAGTTCTTC.

CDR3 loop: CASIGYAAGNQPQHF. Written as DNA, the CDR3 is TGTGCCAGTATAGGTTACGCGGCGGGCAATCAGCCCCAGCATTTT. The rearrangement uses TRBV19 and TRBJ1-5, with unresolved D. The germline gives CDR1 LNHDA, CDR2 SQIVND (reference sequence). V gave up 7 bases and J gave up 2 bases, with 15 bases separating them. The CDR3 has 15 amino acids.

The CDR3 here is CASSLVTGHSGNTIYF. The CDR3 nucleotides read TGTGCCAGCAGCTTAGTTACCGGCCACTCTGGAAACACCATATATTTT. This chain uses TRBV7-6 with TRBJ1-3; D is ambiguous. Trimming stripped 1 base from V and 0 bases from J, with 10 bases between. This CDR3 spans 16 amino acids. Germline values: CDR1 SGHVS, CDR2 FNYEAQ.

This clone was observed once. The chain joins TRBV7-9 to TRBJ2-2; tentative D call: TRBD2 (6 bases). Germline loops: CDR1 SEHNR, CDR2 FQNEAQ (reference sequence). The CDR3 covers 16 residues. Trimming removed 3 bases from V and 2 bases from J, with 13 bases in between. The CDR3 sequence: CASSFRLGDNTGELFF. The CDR3 DNA is TGTGCCAGCAGCTTCAGACTAGGGGATAACACCGGGGAGCTGTTTTTT.

This clone was observed once. V gene TRBV4-3 combines with J gene TRBJ2-7; either TRBD1 or TRBD2 may fit D (5 bases each). CDR1 and CDR2 from the germline V gene are LGHNA and YSLEER. V was shortened by 4 bases and J by 1 base, with 14 bases between the two germline ends. This CDR3 is 15 amino acids long. CDR3 residues: CASSLQRDPSYEQYF. DNA for the CDR3: TGCGCCAGCAGCCTACAAAGGGACCCATCCTACGAGCAGTACTTC.

The rearrangement links TRBV5-1 to TRBJ2-7; perhaps TRBD1 as D (5 bases). This CDR3 has 15 amino acids. Per germline, CDR1 SGHRS and CDR2 YFSETQ. The V and J ends lost 0 bases and 3 bases respectively, with 13 bases between them. CDR3 residues: CASSLAPGFDYEQYF. The CDR3 DNA sequence: TGCGCCAGCAGCTTGGCCCCAGGGTTTGACTACGAGCAGTACTTC.

The V and J genes are TRBV10-2 and TRBJ1-2; tentatively, D is TRBD1 (5 bases). V was cut by 7 bases and J by 2 bases, with 14 bases left in between. The germline V gene encodes CDR1 WSHSY and CDR2 SAAADI. The CDR3 length is 14 residues. The CDR3 sequence is CASTPGYDNYGYTF. The CDR3 DNA is TGCGCCAGCACCCCAGGGTACGACAACTATGGCTACACCTTC.

This chain connects TRBV27 to TRBJ2-7, with 7 bases lining up with TRBD1. CDR1 MNHEY and CDR2 SMNVEV come from the germline V gene (reference sequence). The CDR3 has 13 residues. V lost 10 bases and J lost 3; bases outside the gene matches: 9. In nucleotides, the CDR3 is TGTGCCACCTCGACAGGGAAAAGCTACGAGCAGTACTTC. Translation gives CATSTGKSYEQYF.

The rearrangement uses TRBV7-8 and TRBJ1-5, with a possible D match to TRBD1 (5 bases). The CDR3 covers 17 residues. Germline CDR1 and CDR2: SGHVS and FQNEAQ. Trimming took off 4 bases at V and 4 bases at J, with 20 bases between the two ends. The DNA for the CDR3 is TGTGCCAGCAGCTCCTACAGGCTCTCACCTAATAATCAGCCCCAGCATTTT. Encoded protein: CASSSYRLSPNNQPQHF.

This rearrangement joins TRBV7-9 to TRBJ1-4, with 9 bases lining up with TRBD1. Germline CDR1 is SEHNR and CDR2 is FQNEAQ (reference sequence). V lost 4 bases to trimming and J lost 7 bases; unmatched junction nucleotides: 7. The CDR3 is made up of 15 amino acids. The chain's CDR3 is CASSSDRGNSEKLFF. CDR3 nucleotide sequence: TGTGCCAGCAGCTCCGACAGGGGGAATAGTGAAAAACTGTTTTTT.